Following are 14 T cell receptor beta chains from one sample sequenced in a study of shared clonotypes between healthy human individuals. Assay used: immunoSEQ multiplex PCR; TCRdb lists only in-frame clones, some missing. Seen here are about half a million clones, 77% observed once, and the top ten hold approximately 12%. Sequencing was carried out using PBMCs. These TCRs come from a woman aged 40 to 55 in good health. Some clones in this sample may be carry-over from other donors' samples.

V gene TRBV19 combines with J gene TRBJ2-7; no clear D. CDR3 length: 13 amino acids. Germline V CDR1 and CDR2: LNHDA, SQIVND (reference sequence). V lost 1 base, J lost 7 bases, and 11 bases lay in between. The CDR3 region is CASSIAGFGEQYF. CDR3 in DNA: TGTGCCAGTAGTATAGCTGGATTTGGGGAGCAGTACTTC.

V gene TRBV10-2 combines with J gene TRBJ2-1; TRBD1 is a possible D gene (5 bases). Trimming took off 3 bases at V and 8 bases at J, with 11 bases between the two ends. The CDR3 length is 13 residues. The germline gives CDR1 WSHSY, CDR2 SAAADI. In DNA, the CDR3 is TGCGCCAGCAGTGACCATAGGGGTGATGAGCAGTTCTTC. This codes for CASSDHRGDEQFF.

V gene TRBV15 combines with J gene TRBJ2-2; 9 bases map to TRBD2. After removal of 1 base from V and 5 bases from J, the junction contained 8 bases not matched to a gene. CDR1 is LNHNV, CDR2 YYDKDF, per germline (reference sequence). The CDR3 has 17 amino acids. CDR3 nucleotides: TGTGCCACCAGCAGAGGACCGGGACTAGCAGGTACCGGGGAGCTGTTTTTT. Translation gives CATSRGPGLAGTGELFF.

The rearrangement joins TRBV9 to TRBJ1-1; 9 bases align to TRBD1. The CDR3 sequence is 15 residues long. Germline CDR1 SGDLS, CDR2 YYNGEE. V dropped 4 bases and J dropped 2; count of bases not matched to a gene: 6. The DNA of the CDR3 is TGTGCCAGCAGCAGAAGACAGGGGGACAACACTGAAGCTTTCTTT. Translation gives CASSRRQGDNTEAFF.

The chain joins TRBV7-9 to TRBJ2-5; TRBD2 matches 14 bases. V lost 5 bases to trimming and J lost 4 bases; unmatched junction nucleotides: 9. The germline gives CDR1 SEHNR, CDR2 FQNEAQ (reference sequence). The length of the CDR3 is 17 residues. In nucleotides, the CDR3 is TGTGCCAGCAGCACAGCCGGGACTAGCGGGAGTGGAGAGACCCAGTACTTC. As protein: CASSTAGTSGSGETQYF.

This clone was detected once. The CDR3 DNA reads as TGTGCCATCAGTGAGGAACTAGCGGGAGGGCGGGTTGAGCAGTACTTC. Its translation is CAISEELAGGRVEQYF. The chain recombines TRBV10-3 with TRBJ2-7; the match to TRBD2 covers 13 bases. Germline loops: CDR1 ENHRY, CDR2 SYGVKD. This CDR3 comprises 16 residues. The V segment lost 2 bases and the J segment 7 bases; nucleotides outside the gene matches: 8.

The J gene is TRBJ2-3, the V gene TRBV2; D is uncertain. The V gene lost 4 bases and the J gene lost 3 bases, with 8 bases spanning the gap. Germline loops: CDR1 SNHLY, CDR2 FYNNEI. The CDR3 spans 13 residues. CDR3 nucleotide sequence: TGTGCCAGCAGTGGATGGGTTACAGATACGCAGTATTTT. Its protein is CASSGWVTDTQYF.

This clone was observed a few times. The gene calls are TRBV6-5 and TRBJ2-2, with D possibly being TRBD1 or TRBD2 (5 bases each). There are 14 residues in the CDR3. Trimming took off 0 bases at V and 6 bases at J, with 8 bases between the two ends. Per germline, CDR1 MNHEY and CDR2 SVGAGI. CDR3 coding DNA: TGTGCCAGCAGTTACTCCGAGGGGCCCGGGGAGCTGTTTTTT. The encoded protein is CASSYSEGPGELFF.

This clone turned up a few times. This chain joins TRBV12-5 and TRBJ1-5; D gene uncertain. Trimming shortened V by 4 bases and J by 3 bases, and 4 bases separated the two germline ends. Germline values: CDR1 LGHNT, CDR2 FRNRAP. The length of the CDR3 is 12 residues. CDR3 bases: TGTGCTAGTGGTTATGACAATCAGCCCCAGCATTTT. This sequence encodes CASGYDNQPQHF.

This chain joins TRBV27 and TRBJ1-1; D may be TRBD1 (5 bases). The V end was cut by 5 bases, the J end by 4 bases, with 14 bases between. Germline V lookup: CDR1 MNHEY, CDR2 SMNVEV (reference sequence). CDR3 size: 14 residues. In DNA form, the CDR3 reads TGTGCCAGCAGTAAGGGGCAGGTCGGCACTGAAGCTTTCTTT. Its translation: CASSKGQVGTEAFF.

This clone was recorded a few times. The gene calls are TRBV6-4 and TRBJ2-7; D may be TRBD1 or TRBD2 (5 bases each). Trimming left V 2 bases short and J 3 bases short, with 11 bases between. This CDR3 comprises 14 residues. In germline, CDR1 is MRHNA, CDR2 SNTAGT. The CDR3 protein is CASSDERGHYEQYF. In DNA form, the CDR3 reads TGTGCCAGCAGTGACGAACGGGGCCACTACGAGCAGTACTTC.

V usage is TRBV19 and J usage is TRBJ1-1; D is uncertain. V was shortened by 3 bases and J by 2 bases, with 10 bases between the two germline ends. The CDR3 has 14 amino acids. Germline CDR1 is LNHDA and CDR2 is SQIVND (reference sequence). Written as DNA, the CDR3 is TGTGCCAGTAGTATTCTTGGCGTTAACACTGAAGCTTTCTTT. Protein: CASSILGVNTEAFF. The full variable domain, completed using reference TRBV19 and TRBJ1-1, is DGGITQSPKYLFRKEGQNVTLSCEQNLNHDAMYWYRQDPGQGLRLIYYSQIVNDFQKGDIAEGYSVSREKKESFPLTVTSAQKNPTAFYLCASSILGVNTEAFFGQGTRLTVV.

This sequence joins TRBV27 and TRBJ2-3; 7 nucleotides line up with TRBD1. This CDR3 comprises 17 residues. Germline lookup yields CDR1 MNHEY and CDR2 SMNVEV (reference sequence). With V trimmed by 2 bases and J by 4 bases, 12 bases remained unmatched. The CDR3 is CASSLKGGRGKSDTQYF. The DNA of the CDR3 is TGTGCCAGCAGTTTAAAAGGGGGCAGGGGGAAGTCAGATACGCAGTATTTT.

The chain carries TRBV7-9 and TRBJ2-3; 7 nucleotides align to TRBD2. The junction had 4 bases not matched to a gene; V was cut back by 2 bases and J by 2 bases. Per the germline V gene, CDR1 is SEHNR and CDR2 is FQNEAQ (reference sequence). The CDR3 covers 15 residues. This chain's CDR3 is CASSLIAGITDTQYF. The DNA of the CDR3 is TGTGCCAGCAGCTTAATAGCGGGTATCACAGATACGCAGTATTTT.